This T cell receptor beta chain was identified during a study of blood T cells in healthy people across ages. The authors ran a second PCR of about 6 to 11 cycles using a sample-barcoded 5' primer and a J-beta primer mix. TCRdb redid the calling of the 5' RACE reads with MiXCR, one entry per CDR3 protein. The sample has hundreds of thousands of distinct CDR3 sequences; around 49% are singletons. This CDR3 has 15 residues. V trimming: 7 bases; J trimming: 5 bases; junction bases outside the gene matches: 8. Germline V lookup: CDR1 SGHTA, CDR2 FQGNSA. This chain joins TRBV7-2 and TRBJ2-5; 12 bases map to TRBD2. The TCR was taken from a woman aged 55 to 70 in good health. The sequenced material came from blood. CDR3 nucleotides: TGTGCCAGCAACAACAGGCTAGCGGGGGGGGAGACCCAGTACTTC. Amino acids: CASNNRLAGGETQYF.